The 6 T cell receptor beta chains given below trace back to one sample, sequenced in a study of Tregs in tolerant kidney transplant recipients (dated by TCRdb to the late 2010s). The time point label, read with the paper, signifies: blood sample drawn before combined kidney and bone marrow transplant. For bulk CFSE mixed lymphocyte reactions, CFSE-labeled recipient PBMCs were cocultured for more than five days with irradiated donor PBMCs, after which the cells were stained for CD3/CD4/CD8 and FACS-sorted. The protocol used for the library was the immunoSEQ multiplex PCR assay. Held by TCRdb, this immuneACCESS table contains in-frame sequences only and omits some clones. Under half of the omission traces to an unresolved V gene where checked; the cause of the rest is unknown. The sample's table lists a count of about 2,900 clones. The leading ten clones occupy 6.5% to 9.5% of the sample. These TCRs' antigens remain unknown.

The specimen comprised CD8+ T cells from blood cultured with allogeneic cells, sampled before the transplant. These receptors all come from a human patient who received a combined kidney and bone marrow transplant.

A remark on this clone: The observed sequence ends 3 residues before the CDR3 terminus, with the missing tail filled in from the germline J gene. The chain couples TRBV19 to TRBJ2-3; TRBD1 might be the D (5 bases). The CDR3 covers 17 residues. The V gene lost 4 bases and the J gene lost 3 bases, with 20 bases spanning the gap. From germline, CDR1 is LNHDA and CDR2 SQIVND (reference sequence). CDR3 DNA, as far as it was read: TGTGCCAGTAGTAGAGAGGTCTCAGGGATGGGGACAGATACG. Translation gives CASSREVSGMGTDT. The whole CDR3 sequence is CASSREVSGMGTDTQYF.

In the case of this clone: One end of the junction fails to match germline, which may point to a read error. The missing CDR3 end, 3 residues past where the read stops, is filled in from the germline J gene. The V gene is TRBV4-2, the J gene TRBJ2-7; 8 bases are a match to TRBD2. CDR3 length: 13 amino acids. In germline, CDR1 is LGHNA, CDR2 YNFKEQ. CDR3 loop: CASSQVAGGEQYF. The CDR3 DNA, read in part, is TGCGCCAGCAGCCAAGTTGCGGGGGGCGAG.

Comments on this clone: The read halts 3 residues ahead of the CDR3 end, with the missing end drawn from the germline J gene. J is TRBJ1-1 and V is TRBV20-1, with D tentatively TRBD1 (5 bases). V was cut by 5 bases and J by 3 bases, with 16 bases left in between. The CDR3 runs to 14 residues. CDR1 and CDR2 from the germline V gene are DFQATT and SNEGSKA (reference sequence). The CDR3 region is CSAQPAGLDTEAFF. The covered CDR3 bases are TGCAGTGCTCAACCGGCAGGGCTGGACACTGAA.

This CDR3 reads CASSGTGGQDTEAFF. The covered CDR3 bases are TGTGCCAGCAGCGGTACAGGGGGGCAGGACACTGAA. The V call is TRBV9, the J call TRBJ1-1, with 8 bases matching TRBD1. The sequence runs out 3 residues before the end of the CDR3; the remainder is reconstructed from the germline J gene. The V segment lost 3 bases and the J segment 3 bases; nucleotides outside the gene matches: 7. CDR3 size: 15 residues. Germline V lookup: CDR1 SGDLS, CDR2 YYNGEE.

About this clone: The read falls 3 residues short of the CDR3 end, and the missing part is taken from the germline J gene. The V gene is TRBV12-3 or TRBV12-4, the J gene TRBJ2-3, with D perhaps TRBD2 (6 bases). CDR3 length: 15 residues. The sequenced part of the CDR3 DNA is TGTGCCAGCAGTCCACCCGACCGGGATGGGGGGACG. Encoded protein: CASSPPDRDGGT. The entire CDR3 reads CASSPPDRDGGTQYF.

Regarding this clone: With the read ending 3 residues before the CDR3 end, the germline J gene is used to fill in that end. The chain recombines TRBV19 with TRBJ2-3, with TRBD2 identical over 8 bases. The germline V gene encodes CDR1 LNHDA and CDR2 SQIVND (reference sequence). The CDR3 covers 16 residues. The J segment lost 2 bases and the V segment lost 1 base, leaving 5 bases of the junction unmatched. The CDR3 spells CASSIAGTSHTDTQYF. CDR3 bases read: TGTGCCAGTAGTATAGCGGGGACTAGTCACACAGATACG.